The 14 T cell receptor beta chains reported below all come from one sample, sequenced in a study of T cells after yellow fever vaccination. TCRdb independently ran MiXCR on the 5' RACE reads; one entry per CDR3 protein. The top ten hold 2.5% to 3.5% of the sample, which has more than 90,000 distinct CDR3 sequences, roughly 7.2% seen once. Sequenced material: CD4+ T cells sorted from PBMCs, taken roughly 47 days after the first yellow fever vaccination. These receptors originate from a man aged 18 to 35 who received the YFV17D yellow fever vaccine.

The chain employs TRBV12-3 or TRBV12-4 and TRBJ1-4; TRBD1 agrees at 8 bases. J lost 3 bases, V lost 5 bases, and 5 bases had no gene match. CDR3 length: 15 amino acids. Here the CDR3 DNA reads TGTGCCAGCAGTCCTACAGGGGGGGCTAATGAAAAACTGTTTTTT. The encoded protein is CASSPTGGANEKLFF.

Many counts were recorded for this clonotype. The chain couples TRBV14 to TRBJ2-5; D is unclear. V was pared by 4 bases and J by 5 bases, with 11 bases between. Germline V gives CDR1 SGHDN, CDR2 FVKESK. This CDR3 has 13 residues. For the CDR3, the DNA is TGTGCCAGCAGCCCAAGGATGCGGGAGACCCAGTACTTC. Amino acid sequence: CASSPRMRETQYF. The complete variable domain, with remaining parts taken from reference TRBV14 and TRBJ2-5, reads EAGVTQFPSHSVIEKGQTVTLRCDPISGHDNLYWYRRVMGKEIKFLLHFVKESKQDESGMPNNRFLAERTGGTYSTLKVQPAELEDSGVYFCASSPRMRETQYFGPGTRLLVL.

This clonotype came up many times. CDR3 loop: CASSKGRPNTEAFF. The CDR3, as DNA: TGTGCCAGCAGCAAGGGACGGCCGAACACTGAAGCTTTCTTT. This rearrangement joins TRBV6-2 or TRBV6-3 to TRBJ1-1, with TRBD1 as a possible D gene (5 bases). Trimming left V 6 bases short and J 1 base short, with 12 bases between. The CDR3 length is 14 residues. Germline assignment: CDR1 MNHEY and CDR2 SVGEGT.

In its sample, this clonotype was seen many times. J is TRBJ2-7 and V is TRBV2; TRBD1 matches at 9 bases. In germline, CDR1 is SNHLY, CDR2 FYNNEI. The CDR3 totals 13 residues. The CDR3 sequence: CASREEQGAEQYV. CDR3 nucleotides: TGTGCCAGCAGGGAAGAACAGGGGGCCGAGCAGTACGTC.

At least ten counts were recorded for this clonotype. The gene calls are TRBV4-2 and TRBJ2-1; tentatively, D is TRBD1 (5 bases). CDR3 length: 16 amino acids. The V end was cut by 0 bases, the J end by 7 bases, with 16 bases between. Germline V CDR1 and CDR2: LGHNA, YNFKEQ. The DNA of the CDR3 is TGTGCCAGCAGCCAAGATCCCTCAGGGTACGATAATGAGCAGTTCTTC. Residues: CASSQDPSGYDNEQFF.

This clonotype was seen repeatedly, ten times or more. V is TRBV7-6 and J is TRBJ2-3; D unclear. The CDR3 sequence is 16 residues long. From germline, CDR1 is SGHVS and CDR2 FNYEAQ. The V end was cut by 5 bases, the J end by 2 bases, with 17 bases between. The CDR3 DNA sequence: TGTGCCAGCAGCGCCGACCCGAGGTCGGTCACAGATACGCAGTATTTT. Encoded protein: CASSADPRSVTDTQYF.

The sample holds many counts of this clonotype. CDR3 loop: CASRPTGDQPQHF. The CDR3 nucleotides are TGTGCCAGCAGGCCAACAGGGGATCAGCCCCAGCATTTT. The rearrangement joins TRBV12-3 or TRBV12-4 to TRBJ1-5; 7 bases match TRBD1. V was clipped by 6 bases and J by 5 bases; unmatched bases: 4. The CDR3 has 13 residues.

This clonotype was picked up many times. This rearrangement joins TRBV2 to TRBJ2-7; D may be TRBD1 (5 bases). Germline lookup yields CDR1 SNHLY and CDR2 FYNNEI. CDR3 length equals 13 residues. V lost 5 bases, J lost 1 base, and 9 bases lay in between. CDR3 nucleotide sequence: TGTGCCAGCAGTACTACAGGTTCCTACGAGCAGTACTTC. It codes for CASSTTGSYEQYF.

This clonotype was detected many times. The chain is built from TRBV9 and TRBJ2-5; TRBD1 matches 7 bases. The length of the CDR3 is 15 residues. In germline, CDR1 is SGDLS, CDR2 YYNGEE. V gave up 3 bases and J gave up 1 base; unmatched junction bases: 6. CDR3 region: CASSAQGQSQETQYF. In DNA, the CDR3 is TGTGCCAGCAGCGCCCAGGGACAGTCCCAAGAGACCCAGTACTTC.

This clonotype was counted ten times or more. This chain connects TRBV6-5 to TRBJ2-2; 8 bases line up with TRBD1. This CDR3 region has 16 residues. Germline CDR1 and CDR2: MNHEY and SVGAGI. The J segment lost 4 bases and the V segment lost 1 base, leaving 5 bases of the junction unmatched. In DNA, the CDR3 is TGTGCCAGCAGTTACTTGACAGGGGCTGGCACCGGGGAGCTGTTTTTT. Protein sequence: CASSYLTGAGTGELFF.

The table lists this clonotype with many counts. The chain has TRBV5-5 and TRBJ1-5, with 9 bases that match TRBD1. Germline V CDR1 and CDR2: SGHKS, YYEKEE (reference sequence). The junction had 0 bases not matched to a gene; V was cut back by 3 bases and J by 2 bases. The CDR3 extends over 14 amino acids. As DNA, the CDR3 is TGTGCCAGCAGCTGGGACAGGGGCAATCAGCCCCAGCATTTT. This encodes CASSWDRGNQPQHF.

The chain carries TRBV7-2 and TRBJ1-2; D is possibly TRBD1 (6 bases). This CDR3 is built from 15 residues. Germline V gives CDR1 SGHTA, CDR2 FQGNSA. Trimming cost V 3 bases and J 1 base, with 12 bases left between them. The CDR3 nucleotides are TGTGCCAGCAGCTTTTCGACAGGCCTTAACTATGGCTACACCTTC. It specifies CASSFSTGLNYGYTF.

This clonotype showed up many times. The chain has TRBV29-1 and TRBJ2-5; 10 bases line up with TRBD2. CDR3 length: 17 residues. J gave up 0 bases and V 4 bases, and 11 bases lay outside the gene matches. The germline gives CDR1 SQVTM, CDR2 ANQGSEA. The CDR3 sequence: CSVVRLAGAPYQETQYF. Here the CDR3 DNA reads TGCAGCGTTGTCCGGCTAGCGGGGGCCCCGTACCAAGAGACCCAGTACTTC.

This clonotype was recorded at least ten times. This CDR3 reads CASTFGTAKTGANVLTF. The CDR3 region has the DNA TGTGCCAGCACTTTCGGGACAGCTAAGACTGGGGCCAACGTCCTGACTTTC. The chain recombines TRBV7-8 with TRBJ2-6; 7 bases map to TRBD1. The junction had 11 bases not matched to a gene; V was cut back by 7 bases and J by 2 bases. The V gene's germline CDR1 is SGHVS and CDR2 FQNEAQ. The CDR3 is made up of 17 amino acids.